These 4 T cell receptor beta chains originate from one sample sequenced in a study of Ad26.COV2.S vaccination and SARS-CoV-2 variants. The method was immunoSEQ multiplex PCR; TCRdb's version includes in-frame clones alone and lacks a portion of them. The sample consists of some 390,000 clones, 88% of them appearing once. The treatment denotes: some 19 received Ad26.COV2.S at low or high dose, single or two shots; roughly five received placebo; per-sample allocation not given. The samples date from day 63 after the first vaccine or placebo injection. Here the sequenced sample was peripheral blood, taken in a trial of Ad26.COV2.S vaccine versus placebo. The receptor set was obtained from a person aged 18-65 years who received the Ad26.COV2.S COVID-19 vaccine or a placebo.

V usage is TRBV4-1 and J usage is TRBJ2-3; 10 bases are shared with TRBD1. CDR3 length equals 18 residues. Germline CDR1 MGHRA, CDR2 YSYEKL. Losses at the gene ends were 2 bases for V and 4 bases for J; bases not matched to a gene: 12. CDR3 protein: CASSQRYGQGDVADTQYF. For the CDR3, the DNA is TGCGCCAGCAGCCAAAGATATGGACAGGGGGACGTAGCAGATACGCAGTATTTT.

This sequence joins TRBV25-1 and TRBJ2-1, with 9 bases matching TRBD2. After removal of 8 bases from V and 6 bases from J, the junction contained 11 bases not matched to a gene. The CDR3 spans 15 residues. Germline-derived CDR1 and CDR2 are MGHDK and SYGVNS. The CDR3 protein is CASQIAGASSNEQFF. The CDR3 bases are TGTGCCAGCCAAATAGCGGGGGCCAGTAGCAATGAGCAGTTCTTC.

This chain links TRBV30 with TRBJ1-4; D perhaps matches TRBD1 (6 bases). V was shortened by 1 base and J by 5 bases, with 8 bases between the two germline ends. Germline CDR1 GTSNPN, CDR2 SVGIG (reference sequence). The CDR3 is 13 amino acids. The CDR3 sequence: CAWSGGANEKLFF. In DNA form, the CDR3 reads TGTGCCTGGAGTGGGGGGGCGAATGAAAAACTGTTTTTT.

J is TRBJ1-2 and V is TRBV3-1 (or the pseudogene TRBV3-2); TRBD1 agrees at 9 bases. The CDR3 has 15 amino acids. Germline V lookup: CDR1 LGHDT, CDR2 YNNKEL (reference sequence). Trimming took 3 bases from V and 0 from J; bases not matched to a gene: 2. CDR3 protein: CASSQTGGSNYGYTF. Written as DNA, the CDR3 is TGTGCCAGCAGCCAGACAGGGGGATCTAACTATGGCTACACCTTC.